What follows are 16 T cell receptor beta chains derived from one specimen sequenced in a study of T cells in localized non-small cell lung cancer. Sequenced by immunoSEQ multiplex PCR; TCRdb stores in-frame clones only, minus some. Of over 20,000 clones in the sample, more than 75% were seen once. The starting material was PBMCs, obtained before any cancer treatment. These receptors all stem from a woman aged 40-75 years with stage II squamous cell lung carcinoma.

The CDR3 region is CASSTPGQITGELFF. CDR3 coding DNA: TGTGCCAGCAGTACCCCAGGACAGATCACCGGGGAGCTGTTTTTT. V usage is TRBV27 and J usage is TRBJ2-2; D is perhaps TRBD1 (6 bases). Germline V gives CDR1 MNHEY, CDR2 SMNVEV (reference sequence). The CDR3 is made up of 15 amino acids. Trimming stripped 5 bases from V and 4 bases from J, with 14 bases between.

The chain recombines TRBV28 with TRBJ2-1; D may match TRBD1 or TRBD2 (5 bases each). The germline gives CDR1 MDHEN, CDR2 SYDVKM. The V end lost 1 base, the J end lost 6 bases, and 7 bases lay between the germline ends. The CDR3 spans 13 residues. As DNA, the CDR3 is TGTGCCAGCAGTTTATTAGGGACCAATGAGCAGTTCTTC. Translated, it gives CASSLLGTNEQFF.

This chain uses TRBV9 with TRBJ2-7; 9 bases are shared with TRBD1. The CDR3 sequence is 15 residues long. J was trimmed by 7 bases and V by 4 bases; bases with no gene match: 12. Per the germline V gene, CDR1 is SGDLS and CDR2 is YYNGEE. The DNA for the CDR3 is TGTGCCAGCAGCCCCTCAACAGGGGGCGGAAGGGAGCAGTACTTC. It codes for CASSPSTGGGREQYF.

The chain links TRBV4-3 to TRBJ2-1; TRBD2 matches at 10 bases. Germline trimming cut 6 bases from V and 3 bases from J; bases unmatched to any gene: 11. This CDR3 spans 17 amino acids. The germline gives CDR1 LGHNA, CDR2 YSLEER. The CDR3 bases are TGCGCCAGCAGTCCCGCGGGACTAGCGCCTATCTACAATGAGCAGTTCTTC. Encoded protein: CASSPAGLAPIYNEQFF.

V usage is TRBV18 and J usage is TRBJ2-1; D possibly matches TRBD1 or TRBD2 (5 bases each). The CDR3 is 15 amino acids. The V gene's germline CDR1 is KGHSH and CDR2 LQKENI. Trimming pared 0 bases from V and 7 bases from J, leaving 13 bases between. The CDR3 nucleotides read TGTGCCAGCTCACCACCCAGGGAGTTGGGGAATGAGCAGTTCTTC. Its translation: CASSPPRELGNEQFF.

The chain joins TRBV4-2 to TRBJ2-1; no firm D call. Germline CDR1 reads LGHNA; CDR2 reads YNFKEQ. The CDR3 is 12 amino acids. The V gene lost 0 bases and the J gene lost 9 bases, with 6 bases spanning the gap. In DNA, the CDR3 is TGTGCCAGCAGCCAAGAGAGGTCTGAGCAGTTCTTC. Encoded protein: CASSQERSEQFF.

This rearrangement joins TRBV7-9 to TRBJ2-2, with TRBD1 matching over 8 bases. The germline CDR1 and CDR2 sequences are SEHNR and FQNEAQ (reference sequence). This CDR3 region has 17 residues. J lost 1 base, V lost 5 bases, and 9 bases had no gene match. CDR3 nucleotide sequence: TGTGCCAGCAGCGACCTCTTGGACAGGGTGAACACCGGGGAGCTGTTTTTT. This encodes CASSDLLDRVNTGELFF.

V gene TRBV18 combines with J gene TRBJ1-3; 7 bases agree with TRBD1. After removal of 3 bases from V and 0 bases from J, the junction contained 5 bases not matched to a gene. The CDR3 has 16 amino acids. Germline CDR1 and CDR2: KGHSH and LQKENI. This chain's CDR3 is CASSPRGQSSGNTIYF. In DNA form, the CDR3 reads TGTGCCAGCTCACCGAGGGGACAGAGCTCTGGAAACACCATATATTTT. Looking up the rest from reference TRBV18 and TRBJ1-3 gives the full variable domain: NAGVMQNPRHLVRRRGQEARLRCSPMKGHSHVYWYRQLPEEGLKFMVYLQKENIIDESGMPKERFSAEFPKEGPSILRIQQVVRGDSAAYFCASSPRGQSSGNTIYFGEGSWLTVV.

The chain uses TRBV4-3 and TRBJ2-1; 9 bases agree with TRBD2. There are 17 residues in the CDR3. Trimming took 1 base from V and 8 from J; bases not matched to a gene: 12. Germline V gives CDR1 LGHNA, CDR2 YSLEER. CDR3 loop: CASSQGGTSPGIDEQFF. CDR3 coding DNA: TGCGCCAGCAGCCAAGGAGGGACTAGCCCTGGAATAGATGAGCAGTTCTTC.

This chain links TRBV5-5 with TRBJ2-2, with D possibly matching TRBD2 (5 bases). V lost 0 bases, J lost 4 bases, and 10 bases lay in between. The CDR3 has 15 residues. Germline CDR1 reads SGHKS; CDR2 reads YYEKEE (reference sequence). The CDR3 loop is CASSLVAGGTGELFF. As DNA, the CDR3 is TGTGCCAGCAGCTTGGTGGCGGGTGGCACCGGGGAGCTGTTTTTT.

This clone was counted only a few times. The chain is built from TRBV18 and TRBJ2-3; no definite D call. Germline V gene data show CDR1 as KGHSH and CDR2 as LQKENI. This CDR3 comprises 15 residues. Deletions cut 2 bases from V and 2 bases from J, with 11 bases between. In DNA, the CDR3 is TGTGCCAGCTCACCAGAGGATAGCCCCACAGATACGCAGTATTTT. Translating it yields CASSPEDSPTDTQYF.

V is TRBV28 and J is TRBJ1-5; 8 bases agree with TRBD1. With V trimmed by 6 bases and J by 5 bases, 6 bases remained unmatched. Germline V gene data show CDR1 as MDHEN and CDR2 as SYDVKM. This CDR3 comprises 14 residues. The CDR3 sequence: CASRGDRGYQPQHF. CDR3 nucleotides: TGTGCCAGCAGGGGAGACAGGGGCTATCAGCCCCAGCATTTT.

The chain couples TRBV12-5 to TRBJ1-4; unclear D gene. The CDR3 is 15 amino acids. Germline V gene data show CDR1 as LGHNT and CDR2 as FRNRAP. Trimming removed 1 base at V and 7 bases at J, with 13 bases between. CDR3 coding DNA: TGTGCTAGTGGTTTGGATTCCGGGTTGCGTGAAAAACTGTTTTTT. Residues: CASGLDSGLREKLFF.

The chain uses TRBV5-4 and TRBJ1-1; 7 bases are shared with TRBD1. The CDR3 covers 15 residues. Germline trimming cut 3 bases from V and 1 base from J; bases unmatched to any gene: 6. Germline V gives CDR1 SGHNT, CDR2 YYREEE (reference sequence). CDR3 coding DNA: TGTGCCAGCAGCTCAACAGGGGCAACGAACACTGAAGCTTTCTTT. This sequence encodes CASSSTGATNTEAFF.

As regards this clone: The CDR3 does not end in the conserved phenylalanine or tryptophan, so this is likely a read error. The DNA is left out, because the CDR3 cannot be placed on it with certainty; the CDR3 is given as TCRdb lists it. The chain uses TRBV7-8 and TRBJ1-4. Germline-derived CDR1 and CDR2 are SGHVS and FQNEAQ. The CDR3 has 12 amino acids, counting both end residues. The CDR3 reads CASSAAPGTLFV.

This clone was detected only once. The gene calls are TRBV7-8 and TRBJ2-7, with D perhaps being TRBD1 or TRBD2 (5 bases each). The germline V and J ends were trimmed by 4 bases and 0 bases, with 22 bases remaining between them. Germline lookup yields CDR1 SGHVS and CDR2 FQNEAQ. The CDR3 has 18 amino acids. CDR3 in DNA: TGTGCCAGCAGCTCAGGTCAGGCGCTTGGGGGAAGCTCCTACGAGCAGTACTTC. This encodes CASSSGQALGGSSYEQYF. Variable domain in full (rest from reference TRBV7-8 and TRBJ2-7): GAGVSQSPRYKVAKRGQDVALRCDPISGHVSLFWYQQALGQGPEFLTYFQNEAQLDKSGLPSDRFFAERPEGSVSTLKIQRTQQEDSAVYLCASSSGQALGGSSYEQYFGPGTRLTVT.